These 16 T cell receptor beta chains share one sample of origin, sequenced in a study of response to subunit inactivated influenza vaccine. Using its own MiXCR run on the RT-PCR reads, TCRdb lists one record per CDR3 protein. The sample lists 700,000 to 900,000 distinct CDR3 sequences, over 20% seen once, with roughly a tenth in the top ten. The sequencing used PBMCs from blood, collected more than 4 days after vaccination. The receptor source for this set is a man aged 45-60 years who received an inactivated influenza vaccine.

The chain is built from TRBV6-1 and TRBJ1-1; possibly TRBD1 for D (6 bases). Germline CDR1 MNHNS, CDR2 SASEGT. The length of the CDR3 is 14 residues. V dropped 4 bases and J dropped 11 bases, with 20 bases sitting between them. CDR3 sequence (DNA): TGTGCCAGCAGTGGGCCCGGGGGGCGGAAGGAGGCTTTCTTT. Residues: CASSGPGGRKEAFF.

This clonotype was recorded a few times. This chain joins TRBV27 and TRBJ2-1; D possibly corresponds to TRBD2 (6 bases). Trimming took 6 bases from V and 1 from J, leaving 16 bases between them. The CDR3 is made up of 16 amino acids. Germline V gene sequence: CDR1 MNHEY, CDR2 SMNVEV (reference sequence). This chain's CDR3 is CASSGSMWKSYNEQFF. The CDR3 DNA follows: TGTGCCAGCAGCGGGAGTATGTGGAAATCCTACAATGAGCAGTTCTTC.

This clonotype was seen only a few times. The chain couples TRBV9 to TRBJ1-4; D unclear. This CDR3 contains 15 residues. Germline CDR1 is SGDLS and CDR2 is YYNGEE. Trimming removed 4 bases from V and 0 bases from J, with 10 bases in between. CDR3 residues: CASSPRPTTNEKLFF. In DNA form, the CDR3 reads TGTGCCAGCAGCCCCCGACCGACAACTAATGAAAAACTGTTTTTT.

This clonotype was detected only a few times. The chain links TRBV28 to TRBJ2-1; no definite D call. V gave up 3 bases and J gave up 5 bases, with 11 bases separating them. The CDR3 contains 14 residues. The germline V gene has CDR1 MDHEN and CDR2 SYDVKM. The CDR3 coding sequence is TGTGCCAGCAGTTTTCTCGCACCCGACAATGAGCAGTTCTTC. Amino acid sequence: CASSFLAPDNEQFF.

There are many counts of this clonotype. The chain carries TRBV20-1 and TRBJ2-1; tentative D call: TRBD2 (5 bases). There are 17 residues in the CDR3. CDR1 is DFQATT, CDR2 SNEGSKA, per germline (reference sequence). V lost 5 bases to trimming and J lost 1 base, with 21 bases between them. The CDR3 DNA sequence: TGCAGTGCTGACCCGTTGGAGCGGACCCTTTCCTACAATGAGCAGTTCTTC. This translates into CSADPLERTLSYNEQFF.

The V gene is TRBV6-2 or TRBV6-3, the J gene TRBJ2-2, with TRBD2 as a possible D gene (6 bases). Trimming took 0 bases from V and 5 from J, leaving 16 bases between them. CDR3 length: 17 amino acids. CDR1 is MNHEY and CDR2 is SVGEGT in the germline V gene. The CDR3 DNA sequence: TGTGCCAGCAGTTACTCTACTAGCTACGTTTATACCGGGGAGCTGTTTTTT. Translation: CASSYSTSYVYTGELFF.

The table lists this clonotype with a few counts. The chain uses TRBV29-1 and TRBJ2-1, with 7 bases aligning to TRBD2. CDR1 and CDR2 (germline): SQVTM, ANQGSEA. V was clipped by 1 base and J by 6 bases; unmatched bases: 3. The CDR3 contains 13 residues. CDR3 region: CSVEVGGGNEQFF. Written as DNA, the CDR3 is TGCAGCGTTGAAGTTGGCGGGGGCAATGAGCAGTTCTTC.

This clonotype was observed a handful of times. The V and J genes are TRBV6-5 and TRBJ2-7; 9 bases match TRBD1. CDR3 length equals 15 residues. V dropped 0 bases and J dropped 4; count of bases not matched to a gene: 4. Germline assignment: CDR1 MNHEY and CDR2 SVGAGI. In DNA, the CDR3 is TGTGCCAGCAGTTACTCCGGGACAGGGAAATACGAGCAGTACTTC. Translated: CASSYSGTGKYEQYF.

The J gene is TRBJ2-7, the V gene TRBV7-9, with D possibly called TRBD1 or TRBD2 (5 bases each). This CDR3 has 12 residues. Germline assignment: CDR1 SEHNR and CDR2 FQNEAQ (reference sequence). V was shortened by 3 bases and J by 9 bases, with 12 bases between the two germline ends. CDR3 nucleotide sequence: TGTGCCAGCAGCTTCCCGGGGACGCCGCAGTACTTC. Amino acids: CASSFPGTPQYF.

The sample holds a few counts of this clonotype. V gene TRBV12-3 or TRBV12-4 combines with J gene TRBJ2-1, with 7 bases aligning to TRBD2. Trimming at V came to 7 bases and at J to 9 bases, leaving 15 bases not matched to a gene. The CDR3 consists of 15 residues. CDR3 bases: TGTGCCAGCACCTCGACTAACGGGAGGAGATTTGAGCAGTTCTTC. Residues: CASTSTNGRRFEQFF.

This clonotype was detected only a few times. The chain has TRBV12-3 or TRBV12-4 and TRBJ2-3, with no clear D. V lost 0 bases to trimming and J lost 3 bases, with 10 bases between them. CDR3 size: 15 residues. This CDR3 is CASSLAGYMTDTQYF. The CDR3 nucleotides are TGTGCCAGCAGTTTAGCTGGGTATATGACAGATACGCAGTATTTT.

This clonotype occurred a few times. This chain links TRBV5-5 with TRBJ1-2; 9 positions match TRBD1. Germline V CDR1 and CDR2: SGHKS, YYEKEE (reference sequence). The CDR3 sequence is 15 residues long. The V gene end was trimmed by 1 base and the J gene end by 8 bases; junction bases not matched to a gene: 9. The CDR3 region has the DNA TGTGCCAGCAGCTTGCCGGGACAGGGAGCAGGAGGCTACACCTTC. This translates into CASSLPGQGAGGYTF. Using reference TRBV5-5 and TRBJ1-2 for the parts outside the CDR3, the full variable domain is DAGVTQSPTHLIKTRGQQVTLRCSPISGHKSVSWYQQVLGQGPQFIFQYYEKEERGRGNFPDRFSARQFPNYSSELNVNALLLGDSALYLCASSLPGQGAGGYTFGSGTRLTVV.

The V and J genes are TRBV18 and TRBJ2-5; D not resolved. V was cut by 6 bases and J by 5 bases, with 16 bases left in between. Germline lookup yields CDR1 KGHSH and CDR2 LQKENI. CDR3 size: 14 residues. The CDR3 DNA is TGTGCCAGCTCCCCAGGTAGAGTGACGGAGACCCAGTACTTC. This encodes CASSPGRVTETQYF.

This clonotype came up many times. V and J are TRBV29-1 and TRBJ1-5; maybe TRBD1 (6 bases). The CDR3 is made up of 13 amino acids. The V end was cut by 6 bases, the J end by 4 bases, with 13 bases between. The germline V gene has CDR1 SQVTM and CDR2 ANQGSEA. DNA of the CDR3: TGCAGCGTCAGTCTAGGGGGAAATCAGCCCCAGCATTTT. It yields the protein CSVSLGGNQPQHF.

This clonotype occurred a few times. This chain connects TRBV7-2 to TRBJ2-2; 9 bases agree with TRBD2. The CDR3 loop spans 13 amino acids. Losses at the gene ends were 5 bases for V and 11 bases for J; bases not matched to a gene: 6. CDR1 is SGHTA, CDR2 FQGNSA, per germline. The CDR3 here is CASSRSGRGELFF. In DNA form, the CDR3 reads TGTGCCAGCAGCCGTAGCGGGAGAGGCGAGCTGTTTTTT.

Only a few counts were recorded for this clonotype. This chain joins TRBV5-1 and TRBJ2-7; 7 bases are a match to TRBD2. Germline loops: CDR1 SGHRS, CDR2 YFSETQ. The CDR3 consists of 15 residues. The ends lost 4 bases at V and 5 bases at J; junction bases unmatched: 12. The CDR3 sequence: CASSREGREFDEQYF. The DNA of the CDR3 is TGCGCCAGCAGCAGGGAGGGGCGGGAGTTCGACGAGCAGTACTTC.